This T cell receptor beta chain was captured in a study of cytomegalovirus exposure and HLA in healthy donors. Notes on the study in general: Among TCR beta chains of equal frequency, HLA-associated ones were more clonally expanded in a later analysis. Being productive about 90% or about 30% of the time was typical of most TCR beta V segments in an earlier analysis.

CDR3 length: 13 residues. The V end lost 4 bases, the J end lost 11 bases, and 15 bases lay between the germline ends. Germline V gene sequence: CDR1 KGHSH, CDR2 LQKENI. As for this clone: Its target is unknown.

PCR primers comprised 60 Vbeta and 13 Jbeta primers. Clones were read by immunoSEQ multiplex PCR, and TCRdb kept only the in-frame ones, dropping some. The table has approximately 37,000 clones, 74% seen once. The V call is TRBV18, the J call TRBJ1-5, with TRBD1 as a possible D gene (6 bases). The sequence derives from a man aged 25-45 years in good health and CMV-seronegative. Material: PBMCs. As DNA, the CDR3 is TGTGCCAGCTCACTAAATGACAGGACAGCCCAGCATTTT. It translates to CASSLNDRTAQHF.